This passage covers 22 T cell receptor beta chains from one sample sequenced in a study of sequential checkpoint blockade in melanoma. The assay was immunoSEQ multiplex PCR, and TCRdb's table has in-frame clones only and misses some. The sample holds around 18,000 clones, 72% seen once. Treatment here: randomized to nivolumab then ipilimumab (arm A) or the reverse (arm B). The source was CD8+ T cells sorted from blood (inferred from file names), collected from a patient given nivolumab and ipilimumab in sequence. Receptor source: a human donor with melanoma.

The genes are TRBV6-4 and TRBJ1-5, with D maybe TRBD1 (6 bases). The germline V gene has CDR1 MRHNA and CDR2 SNTAGT. Trimming left V 1 base short and J 2 bases short, with 24 bases between. CDR3 length: 20 residues. The CDR3 reads CASSDFDLTEAGDGNQPQHF. The DNA for the CDR3 is TGTGCCAGCAGTGACTTCGATCTGACTGAGGCAGGGGATGGCAATCAGCCCCAGCATTTT.

This chain uses TRBV11-2 with TRBJ1-5; D is perhaps TRBD1 (6 bases). The CDR3 has 15 residues. Trimming cost V 6 bases and J 4 bases, with 16 bases left between them. Germline V gene lookup returns CDR1 SGHAT and CDR2 FQNNGV. As DNA, the CDR3 is TGTGCCAGCAGTCAGGGCGGGGGCTTGAATCAGCCCCAGCATTTT. Amino acids: CASSQGGGLNQPQHF.

The rearrangement joins TRBV27 to TRBJ2-5; D unresolved. The CDR3 consists of 15 residues. In germline, CDR1 is MNHEY, CDR2 SMNVEV (reference sequence). The germline V and J ends were trimmed by 0 bases and 5 bases, with 13 bases remaining between them. This CDR3 is CASSLSWPSYETQYF. CDR3 DNA sequence: TGTGCCAGCAGTTTATCGTGGCCTAGTTACGAGACCCAGTACTTC.

This clone has more than one count but fewer than ten. The chain is built from TRBV7-6 and TRBJ1-1; D unclear. CDR1 SGHVS and CDR2 FNYEAQ come from the germline V gene. The V gene lost 3 bases and the J gene lost 0 bases, with 5 bases spanning the gap. This CDR3 is 13 amino acids long. CDR3 residues: CASSLTLNTEAFF. The CDR3 region has the DNA TGTGCCAGCAGCTTGACACTGAACACTGAAGCTTTCTTT.

This clone was detected a few times. The chain recombines TRBV27 with TRBJ1-3, with 7 bases fitting TRBD1. Germline V lookup: CDR1 MNHEY, CDR2 SMNVEV (reference sequence). The length of the CDR3 is 15 residues. Trimming at V came to 0 bases and at J to 4 bases, leaving 3 bases not matched to a gene. The CDR3: CASSLSTGLGNTIYF. CDR3 DNA: TGTGCCAGCAGTTTATCGACAGGGCTGGGAAACACCATATATTTT.

The chain has TRBV29-1 and TRBJ2-7; D gene unclear. Germline V gives CDR1 SQVTM, CDR2 ANQGSEA. V was pared by 2 bases and J by 2 bases, with 10 bases between. This CDR3 is 13 amino acids long. Here the CDR3 DNA reads TGCAGCGTTGAATATGACAATACCTACGAGCAGTACTTC. As protein: CSVEYDNTYEQYF.

The rearrangement uses TRBV11-2 and TRBJ1-4; D is possibly TRBD1 (5 bases). The CDR3 spans 13 residues. CDR1 is SGHAT and CDR2 is FQNNGV in the germline V gene. With 1 base removed from V and 17 bases from J, the gap between germline ends came to 17 bases. CDR3 in DNA: TGTGCCAGCAGCTTAGCGAGAGGGACTTTAGGTTTTTTT. This encodes CASSLARGTLGFF.

V and J are TRBV15 and TRBJ1-5; D might be TRBD1 (5 bases). CDR1 LNHNV and CDR2 YYDKDF come from the germline V gene (reference sequence). V lost 5 bases, J lost 5 bases, and 22 bases lay in between. The CDR3 runs 17 residues. The CDR3 reads CATSSPWGTTLDQPQHF. The CDR3 coding sequence is TGTGCCACCAGCTCCCCTTGGGGCACTACCCTCGATCAGCCCCAGCATTTT.

CDR3: CASSLPAGGPGEQYF. As DNA, the CDR3 is TGTGCCAGCAGCTTACCCGCGGGAGGGCCGGGGGAGCAGTACTTC. The rearrangement uses TRBV7-6 and TRBJ2-5, with TRBD2 matching 9 bases. Trimming at V came to 2 bases and at J to 11 bases, leaving 12 bases not matched to a gene. Germline V gene data show CDR1 as SGHVS and CDR2 as FNYEAQ. The CDR3 runs 15 residues.

V usage is TRBV15 and J usage is TRBJ2-7; the match to TRBD1 covers 7 bases. The junction had 6 bases not matched to a gene; V was cut back by 4 bases and J by 3 bases. CDR3 length: 14 amino acids. Germline CDR1 and CDR2: LNHNV and YYDKDF (reference sequence). The CDR3 is CATSTYRGGYEQYF. Here the CDR3 DNA reads TGTGCCACCAGCACATACAGGGGTGGCTACGAGCAGTACTTC.

There are a few counts of this clone. J is TRBJ2-7 and V is TRBV7-8; tentatively, D is TRBD2 (5 bases). Germline loops: CDR1 SGHVS, CDR2 FQNEAQ. This CDR3 spans 15 amino acids. V was pared by 1 base and J by 0 bases, with 10 bases between. The CDR3, as DNA: TGTGCCAGCAGCTTAGGGAGCGGATACTCCTACGAGCAGTACTTC. This codes for CASSLGSGYSYEQYF.

The V gene is TRBV5-4, the J gene TRBJ2-1; 9 bases are a match to TRBD2. Germline loops: CDR1 SGHNT, CDR2 YYREEE (reference sequence). The V gene end was trimmed by 4 bases and the J gene end by 3 bases; junction bases not matched to a gene: 17. This CDR3 comprises 19 residues. CDR3 sequence (DNA): TGTGCCAGCAGCAATCTATCTAGCGGGGAGAGAGGCTTCTACAATGAGCAGTTCTTC. Translating it yields CASSNLSSGERGFYNEQFF. The entire variable domain, with the rest obtained from reference TRBV5-4 and TRBJ2-1, is as follows: ETGVTQSPTHLIKTRGQQVTLRCSSQSGHNTVSWYQQALGQGPQFIFQYYREEENGRGNFPPRFSGLQFPNYSSELNVNALELDDSALYLCASSNLSSGERGFYNEQFFGPGTRLTVL.

The chain has TRBV7-7 and TRBJ2-5; TRBD2 matches 7 bases. V shed 4 bases, J shed 7 bases, and the junction held 12 bases outside the gene matches. The CDR3 loop spans 15 amino acids. CDR1 and CDR2 (germline): SSHAT, FNYEAQ (reference sequence). The CDR3 spells CASSSESGTTVTQYF. The CDR3, as DNA: TGTGCCAGCAGCTCCGAGTCGGGGACTACCGTGACCCAGTACTTC.

This clone is medium-sized within its sample. The gene calls are TRBV7-9 and TRBJ1-1, with TRBD1 as a possible D gene (6 bases). The CDR3 runs 14 residues. V lost 1 base and J 4 bases, leaving 10 bases between the germline ends. Germline V gene data show CDR1 as SEHNR and CDR2 as FQNEAQ (reference sequence). This chain's CDR3 is CASSLGGGGTEAFF. The CDR3 DNA reads as TGTGCCAGCAGCTTAGGGGGAGGGGGCACTGAAGCTTTCTTT.

The chain uses TRBV7-9 and TRBJ2-1; 9 bases map to TRBD2. Unmatched junction bases numbered 3, after V lost 5 bases and J lost 4 bases. CDR3 length: 14 residues. Per germline, CDR1 SEHNR and CDR2 FQNEAQ (reference sequence). The CDR3 spells CASSQTSGYNEQFF. In nucleotides, the CDR3 is TGTGCCAGCAGCCAAACTAGCGGGTACAATGAGCAGTTCTTC.

The rearrangement links TRBV5-8 to TRBJ2-7; TRBD2 matches at 7 bases. V trimming: 0 bases; J trimming: 0 bases; junction bases outside the gene matches: 6. Germline CDR1 and CDR2: SGHTS and YDEGEE. This CDR3 is 16 amino acids long. The CDR3 DNA sequence: TGTGCCAGCAGCTTGGACGGGGACTACACCTCCTACGAGCAGTACTTC. The encoded protein is CASSLDGDYTSYEQYF.

The chain recombines TRBV5-4 with TRBJ2-5, with D perhaps TRBD1 (5 bases). Per germline, CDR1 SGHNT and CDR2 YYREEE (reference sequence). The V end was cut by 0 bases, the J end by 9 bases, with 18 bases between. This CDR3 is built from 15 residues. The CDR3 nucleotides are TGTGCCAGCAGCTTGGCGGCCAGGGCGCCAAGGTCCCAGTACTTC. Translated, it gives CASSLAARAPRSQYF.

The rearrangement joins TRBV27 to TRBJ2-3; 9 nucleotides line up with TRBD1. Per germline, CDR1 MNHEY and CDR2 SMNVEV (reference sequence). The V and J ends lost 1 base and 3 bases, in that order; junction bases with no gene match: 8. This CDR3 contains 17 residues. CDR3 residues: CASSLFRRGQGTDTQYF. The CDR3 region has the DNA TGTGCCAGCAGTTTATTTCGGAGAGGACAGGGGACAGATACGCAGTATTTT.

V is TRBV2 and J is TRBJ1-4; TRBD1 matches 7 bases. Germline lookup yields CDR1 SNHLY and CDR2 FYNNEI. The CDR3 has 14 amino acids. J gave up 3 bases and V 6 bases, and 4 bases lay outside the gene matches. CDR3 DNA sequence: TGTGCCAGCAGCCAACAGGGGTCTAATGAAAAACTGTTTTTT. Amino acid sequence: CASSQQGSNEKLFF.

The chain is built from TRBV7-6 and TRBJ1-3, with D possibly being TRBD1 (5 bases). Germline CDR1 and CDR2: SGHVS and FNYEAQ. The CDR3 runs 14 residues. Trimming removed 5 bases from V and 0 bases from J, with 8 bases in between. The CDR3 sequence: CASSQQGSGNTIYF. CDR3 bases: TGTGCCAGCAGCCAGCAGGGCTCTGGAAACACCATATATTTT.

The V and J genes are TRBV6-5 and TRBJ2-1; a weak D match, TRBD1 (5 bases). V lost 2 bases and J 10 bases, leaving 6 bases between the germline ends. CDR3 length: 11 residues. Germline CDR1 MNHEY, CDR2 SVGAGI. In DNA, the CDR3 is TGTGCCAGCAGTTACGGGGCCGAGCAGTTCTTC. Translated: CASSYGAEQFF.

This chain links TRBV7-9 with TRBJ2-7; TRBD2 is a possible D gene (6 bases). CDR3 length: 15 residues. In germline, CDR1 is SEHNR, CDR2 FQNEAQ (reference sequence). The ends were cut back, 2 bases at V and 1 base at J, with 12 bases in the middle. The chain's CDR3 is CASSLYSGVSYEQYF. In DNA form, the CDR3 reads TGTGCCAGCAGCTTATACTCGGGAGTTTCCTACGAGCAGTACTTC.